The T cell receptor beta chain under discussion was sequenced for a study of T cells in Graves' hyperthyroidism and ophthalmopathy. Study-level results: The model forecast ophthalmopathy, anticipating it by a median approximately 7 months before onset.

Amplification yielded TCR beta CDR3 regions, with RNA transcripts as the source. When the TCR CDR3 underwent first-round RT-PCR, the HTBI primer set was used. Each CDR3 protein gets one entry after TCRdb re-called the multiplex PCR reads with MiXCR. The top ten clones hold about an eighth of a sample with 500,000 to 800,000 distinct CDR3 sequences, more than 14% of them seen once. Many counts were recorded for this clonotype. Its cognate antigen is unknown. Under 3 months was the duration of disease in ophthalmopathy patients, who also had a Clinical Activity Score of at least 3 and a NOSPECS grade of at least 4. Clinical symptoms, serum thyroxine, TRAb, thyroid ultrasound and orbital computed tomography informed diagnoses. The CDR3 is made up of 16 amino acids. V lost 8 bases to trimming and J lost 2 bases; unmatched junction nucleotides: 12. Germline lookup yields CDR1 MNHEY and CDR2 SVGEGT.

The sequence was obtained from a woman in her 50s with Graves' ophthalmopathy. The rearrangement links TRBV6-2 or TRBV6-3 to TRBJ2-3; 8 bases agree with TRBD2. Input material: blood. The CDR3 DNA reads as TGTGCCAGCTACTCGGTAGCGGGACATCCCACAGATACGCAGTATTTT. Amino acid sequence: CASYSVAGHPTDTQYF.